This TCR beta chain is drawn from a study of cytomegalovirus exposure and HLA in healthy donors. Study-level information: When 398 donors were genotyped, roughly 82% of them were found to fall in the Caucasian-associated ancestry cluster.

From germline, CDR1 is SGDLS and CDR2 YYNGEE. The V end lost 0 bases, the J end lost 0 bases, and 11 bases lay between the germline ends. CDR3 length: 16 amino acids. Notes on this clone: The target antigen is unknown.

Study-wide findings and caveats: In vitro assays verified that three CMV-associated chains recognized CMV antigens specifically. Later analysis identified a missense DCLRE1C variant that was linked to TCR beta V- and J-gene trimming. The study recorded about 150 TCR beta chains that were cytomegalovirus-associated.

PCR amplification relied on 60 Vbeta primers (plus 13 Jbeta primers). Method: immunoSEQ multiplex PCR; TCRdb's copy keeps in-frame clones and lacks some. The sample shows about 79,000 clones, roughly 70% of them seen only once. Sequencing was carried out using PBMCs. The chain employs TRBV9 and TRBJ2-3; D perhaps matches TRBD2 (5 bases). The sequence was obtained from a man aged 40-49 years in good health and CMV-seropositive. CDR3: CASSVGLAKSTDTQYF. The CDR3 DNA reads as TGTGCCAGCAGCGTAGGCCTAGCAAAAAGCACAGATACGCAGTATTTT.